The TCR beta chain under discussion was sequenced for a study of cytomegalovirus exposure and HLA in healthy donors (dated by TCRdb to the late 2010s). In the study overall: According to an earlier analysis of 587 of the donors, 150 million to 200 million T cells yielded 95 million to 140 million unique TCR beta sequences and around 300 Gb of sequence data. Donor age, sex, ethnicity and CMV serostatus were compiled alongside the repertoire data. The T cell repertoires of some 700 subjects were profiled by immunosequencing and related to cytomegalovirus serostatus. Because of strong linkage in the cohort, four or five DR-DQ haplotypes were treated as single units for association and clustering. Both class I and class II loci were covered by HLA typing, at four-digit resolution. To decide whether each TCR beta V gene segment behaved as functional or pseudogenic, an earlier analysis of several hundred of the donors relied on high-throughput TCR beta sequencing. Along with the roughly 710-subject first cohort, a separate validation cohort of about 110 different subjects was used. In a later analysis, previously published TCR beta repertoires from 600 to 850 donors were re-analyzed and high-resolution HLA genotyping was added so that TCR occurrence patterns could be studied. To predict cytomegalovirus infection status, the study brought together high-throughput TCR immunosequencing, statistical association of individual TCRs with disease status, and machine learning. Across approximately 420 genotyped donors of the cohort, an average of about 240,000 unique TCR beta nucleotide sequences per donor were sequenced, and roughly 18% of those sequences were non-productive. An early release that covered fewer than 800 HLA-typed donors contained approximately 300 gigabases of sequencing data and tens of millions of unique TCR sequences. The aim of the study was to test whether cataloging public T cell receptors could identify signatures of past pathogen exposure. In a later genetic analysis, genome-wide SNP genotypes for about three fifths of the 666 donors were used, and that subset was treated as a discovery cohort. Every repertoire in the discovery cohort had been generated on one and the same sequencing platform. In the later analysis, no new phenotypic data were used to find candidate immune exposures; instead, reliance was placed on TCR beta sequences and their occurrence across donors. Typing coverage differed by locus: A, B, C, DRB1 and DQB1 were typed in roughly 629-630 donors, DQA1 in 522, DPA1 in roughly 590, and DPB1 in 450 to 490. Among the roughly 400 genotyped donors, roughly 80% belonged to the genetic ancestry cluster associated with self-reported Caucasian donors.

Results the study describes overall, beyond this receptor: Several of the top co-occurrence clusters appeared to be linked to parvovirus B19, influenza, CMV and Epstein-Barr virus, according to a later analysis. A later analysis associated 15,000 to 20,000 TCR beta sequences with specific HLA alleles at a false discovery rate of 0.05. A further reported finding was that TCR beta sequences accurately predicted the HLA-A and HLA-B alleles for most subjects in the first cohort. Strong co-occurrence of HLA alleles, especially DR and DQ, made assigning TCR associations to individual alleles difficult. In a later genetic analysis, fewer N-insertions in productive TCRs were reported among donors in an Asian-associated ancestry cluster than the roughly 700-donor mean. While some public TCRs were present in many individuals, most TCR sequences turned up only very rarely across donors. The study gave a list of 150 to 200 TCR beta chains associated with cytomegalovirus. According to the authors, the approach could potentially be generalized to other disease states and immunological phenotypes. Some IMGT-functional V segments, including TRBV6-2 and TRBV6-3, could not be distinguished by the 87-base-pair reads and were therefore excluded. The cohort was sequenced for TCR beta chains only, and without alpha or paired-chain data the features that could be detected were limited. In both the original and validation cohorts, the classifier was reported to diagnose cytomegalovirus status with high specificity and sensitivity. Roughly uniform sequencing depth across donors was assumed in presence/absence analyses, although this assumption may not hold. An association between a missense DCLRE1C variant and V-gene and J-gene trimming of TCR beta chains was found in a later genetic analysis and replicated in an independent cohort. Because some donors lacked HLA typing at each locus, the association tests relied only on the typed subset. In an earlier analysis of about 600 of the donors, most TCR beta V segments appeared in productive rearrangements about 90% or about 30% of the time, broadly matching IMGT annotations. The only immune exposure information available for the cohort was CMV serostatus. Because counts were too low, about 18 rarely observed V segments, including chromosome 9 orphons, were excluded from the earlier analysis of under 650 of the donors. In a later analysis, the rate of TCR association differed among HLA loci, with DRB1 alleles having the most associated TCRs and HLA-C alleles having the fewest. A group of highly shared sequence variants was considered likely to be a technical artifact of the sequencing pipeline. A later analysis found that HLA-associated TCR beta chains were more clonally expanded and had lower generation probabilities than equally common non-associated chains. Linkage disequilibrium might explain the correlated functional status among segregating V segments, but an unknown experimental factor could not be excluded. A few of the identified cytomegalovirus-associated TCR beta chains were confirmed in vitro to be specific for cytomegalovirus antigens. A later analysis found that most CMV-associated TCR beta chains appeared HLA-restricted, with HLA associations seemingly driven largely by CMV exposure.

The CDR3 has 14 amino acids, counting the end cysteine and phenylalanine. Only the CDR3 region is kept as DNA, spanning 42 bases read in frame from base 1. The germline V gene gives CDR1 as MDHEN and CDR2 as SYDVKM. At the junction V is shortened by 8 bases and J by 5 bases; bases outside the gene matches: 10. Receptor amplification or capture employed the immunoSEQ multiplex PCR assay. For the multiplex PCR, a mixture combining 60 forward primers for TCR Vbeta segments and 13 reverse primers for TCR Jbeta segments was used. A multiplex PCR assay on genomic DNA amplified the CDR3 region of rearranged TCR beta genes. The amplified TCR beta libraries were sequenced on the Illumina HiSeq System as 87-base-pair reads. In the authors' own workflow: A later analysis counted approximately 84 million unique TCR beta chains across the 666 repertoires, and 9.5 million to 11 million of these chains were shared by at least two donors. A nearest-neighbor algorithm error-corrected the raw reads and collapsed the reads into unique sequences, merging closely related sequences to remove PCR and sequencing errors. CDR3 sequences were aligned to IMGT reference sequences to assign V, D and J gene segments. For a sequence to be retained, a match of at least six nucleotides was required to both a V gene segment and a J gene segment. A rearrangement counted as productive if the CDR3 had no stop codons and remained in frame with V and J, and every other rearrangement counted as non-productive. Following IMGT convention, CDR3 was defined as the stretch from the second conserved V-encoded cysteine up to the conserved J-encoded phenylalanine. The earlier analysis of about 570 of the donors excluded any sequence lacking an unambiguous match to a single V gene segment. In an earlier analysis of about 590 of the donors, a V segment was called functional when productive rearrangements were above 56.7%, and segregating when the standard deviation between donors exceeded 5%. To diagnose cytomegalovirus status from the catalog of TCR beta chain sequences, a statistical classification framework was built. In a later analysis, V and J genes were assigned by comparing TCR nucleotide sequences against IMGT/GENE-DB human TR gene sequences. Using the TCRdist pipeline, a later analysis assigned CDR3 sequences along with most-parsimonious VDJ recombination scenarios. A later analysis defined each TCR beta chain by its CDR3 amino acid sequence plus V-gene family, and excluded reads lacking a unique V-gene family. A later analysis removed 600 or so highly shared, low-generation-probability nucleotide sequences to deal with suspected cross-contamination and a sequencing artifact. In a later analysis, a clonal expansion index was calculated for each public chain from normalized within-repertoire ranks of inferred template counts. A later analysis computed generation probabilities with a VDJ recombination model fitted to out-of-frame rearrangements, and checked the results against IGoR. A later analysis scored TCR-TCR, TCR-HLA and TCR-CMV co-occurrence with hypergeometric tests, applying a repertoire-size bias correction to TCR pairs. False discovery rates were estimated in a later analysis by permuting HLA or CMV assignments 20 times. In a later analysis, co-occurring TCRs were grouped using DBSCAN, and TCRdist sequence similarity was added for clustering within HLA-allele-positive subsets. Co-occurrence clustering excluded repertoires with fewer than 30,000 or more than 120,000 public chains, plus five with anomalous nucleotide sharing. TCRdb stores this immuneACCESS table with in-frame sequences only. Part of the clones is absent; in the studies checked, under half of the shortfall reflects unresolved V genes, and no reason is known for the rest. V, J and clone size were drawn from that table, and D and trimming were deduced from the DNA. The sample data list nearly 300,000 clones, and roughly 89% of these were observed just once. The ten largest clonotypes hold around 4.2% of the sample.

Details on this clone: Its antigen is currently not known. There are no base qualities to consult, and no much larger clone falls within one base.

The cohort was made up of under 800 healthy bone marrow donors. All cohort members were sampled while nominally healthy, although unrecorded immune exposures were likely present. The donor tested CMV seropositive and was one of the 289 seropositive cohort members. Every donor gave a peripheral blood sample, and the peripheral blood mononuclear cells from that sample were used for TCR beta sequencing. The Qiagen DNeasy Blood Extraction Kit was used to extract genomic DNA from the blood cell samples. Sample: PBMCs. The chain employs TRBV28 and TRBJ2-5; a stretch of 8 junction bases matches TRBD2. The TCR originated in a man in his forties or fifties in good health and CMV-seropositive. The base sequence is TGTGCCAGCTCCCCCGGGGGGGCCGGGGAGACCCAGTACTTC. The translation is CASSPGGAGETQYF.